This TCR beta chain was obtained from a study of T cell repertoires in cytomegalovirus infection. Background on the study: CMV epitopes that were recently identified and HLA-C-restricted were used alongside well-studied HLA-B-restricted ones. Indications came from public TCR beta signatures; they pointed to CMV infection and to a matching HLA type.

TCRdb recomputed calls from the reads with MiXCR, one row per CDR3 protein. The sample includes hundreds of thousands of distinct CDR3 sequences, approximately 30% of them seen just once. On this clonotype: Its antigen is still unknown.

Trimming stripped 2 bases from V and 2 bases from J, with 16 bases between. Germline V lookup: CDR1 SQVTM, CDR2 ANQGSEA. The CDR3 is made up of 15 amino acids. Overall study results and limits: Public TCR beta family frequency separated CMV-and-HLA carriers, including in an independent cohort. The ex vivo response was dominated by HLA-C-restricted CMV-specific TCR beta clonotypes.

The TCR comes from a human donor in good health (CMV status not recorded). Some clones in this sample may be carry-over from other donors' samples. The specimen was cultured CD8+ T cells from PBMCs, collected from culture after CMV antigen stimulation. This chain links TRBV29-1 with TRBJ2-7; TRBD1 might be the D (6 bases). DNA for the CDR3: TGCAGCGTTGAAACAATAGAGGACAGCGCCTACGAGCAGTACTTC. It yields the protein CSVETIEDSAYEQYF.